The clone carrying this TCR beta chain occurred many times. What it binds is unknown. This sample is drawn from a study of T cells in Graves' hyperthyroidism and ophthalmopathy. General study points: Blood also carried most thyroid clonotypes expanded above 0.001.

The germline V gene encodes CDR1 MNHEY and CDR2 SMNVEV (reference sequence). The CDR3 length is 14 residues. Trimming left V 0 bases short and J 7 bases short, with 10 bases between. The study excluded patients with uncontrolled infection, other autoimmune disease, pregnancy or lactation. Diagnosis relied on clinical symptoms, serum thyroxine and TRAb, thyroid ultrasound and orbital computed tomography. Amplified TCR beta CDR3 regions derived from RNA transcripts. HTBI primers were the set used in a first-round RT-PCR of the TCR CDR3. TCRdb re-analysed the multiplex PCR reads in MiXCR, keeping a single row per CDR3 protein. Of roughly 510,000 distinct CDR3 sequences in the sample, 40% to 50% were seen once.

This chain joins TRBV27 and TRBJ1-5, with a tentative D call TRBD1 (5 bases). Sample: peripheral blood or thyroid tissue (not recorded which). This receptor was taken from an adult woman with Graves' disease, either hyperthyroidism or ophthalmopathy (not recorded which). Here the CDR3 DNA reads TGTGCCAGCAGTTTATCGGGGGTGTGGCAGCCCCAGCATTTT. Protein sequence: CASSLSGVWQPQHF.